This is a list of T cell receptor beta chains from one sample in a study of T cell repertoires in cytomegalovirus infection. MiXCR, applied by TCRdb to the reads, yields one record per CDR3 protein. This table has more than 400,000 distinct CDR3 sequences, 26% appearing once. Material: PBMCs. All receptors derive from a human donor in good health (CMV status not recorded). Some clones in this sample may be carry-over from other donors' samples. CDR3s leave out the opening cysteine and the closing phenylalanine or tryptophan. The D gene is left open where the match is weak. Clone size, where shown, is once, few, many, or a class for clones that have expanded.

>TRBD2|few|TRBJ2-1|TRBV7-6
ASSVETSGRANEQF
>TRBD2|NA|TRBJ2-3|TRBV7-9
ASSLGPTSGSSTDTQY
>NA|NA|TRBJ1-2|TRBV19
ASSIVGDPLYGYT
>NA|few|TRBJ2-5|TRBV7-8
ANALGSKETQY
>NA|NA|TRBJ1-1|TRBV28
ASSSRIKAQRYGF
>NA|NA|TRBJ2-2|TRBV7-2
ASSSAPDTGELF
>TRBD2|few|TRBJ2-3|TRBV7-2
ASSPSSGSADTQY
>NA|many|TRBJ2-7|TRBV7-2
ASSLASGNYEQY
>TRBD2|NA|TRBJ2-1|TRBV14
ASSLIPFSGTSDEQF
>NA|NA|TRBJ1-1|TRBV25-1
ASSEYGVNTEAF
>TRBD2|NA|TRBJ2-5|TRBV12-3/TRBV12-4
ASSGGGLETQY
>NA|many|TRBJ2-4|TRBV7-2
ASSLDRASKNIQY
>NA|NA|TRBJ2-7|TRBV28
ASSPKIGTLTYEQY
>NA|many|TRBJ1-1|TRBV7-2
ASSLAVVGTMNTEAF
>TRBD1|NA|TRBJ1-1|TRBV6-5
ASRTGQGAGATEAF
>NA|NA|TRBJ1-2|TRBV7-9
ASSLVGRVEDYT
>NA|NA|TRBJ2-2|TRBV6-2/TRBV6-3
ASTSSQRQLNTGELF
>TRBD1|NA|TRBJ2-7|TRBV27
ASSGNRDRDEQY
>TRBD1|NA|TRBJ2-3|TRBV7-9
ASSLQPGQGAIDTQY
>TRBD2|NA|TRBJ2-2|TRBV7-9
ASSPPLAIKNTGELF
>NA|NA|TRBJ1-2|TRBV5-1
ASSSRRGESNYGYT
>NA|few|TRBJ2-7|TRBV12-3/TRBV12-4
ASSLGGFQY
>NA|NA|TRBJ1-4|TRBV6-5
ASSYGTGDEKLF
>NA|few|TRBJ1-5|TRBV7-8
ASSLDFLPNNQPQH
>TRBD2|few|TRBJ2-1|TRBV6-6
ASSYLTSGNNEQF
>NA|few|TRBJ2-4|TRBV12-3/TRBV12-4
ASSGGVAKNIQY
>TRBD2|NA|TRBJ2-7|TRBV20-1
SANSGRGTYEQY
>NA|many|TRBJ2-1|TRBV7-6
ASSMGPISNEQF
>TRBD2|few|TRBJ2-3|TRBV4-3
ASSGRLAGFTDTQY
>TRBD1|few|TRBJ1-1|TRBV29-1
SVETLDRPTEAF
>NA|NA|TRBJ1-6|TRBV20-1
SFSEDSPRSSYNSPLH
>TRBD2|few|TRBJ2-5|TRBV5-5
ASSLQREAQY
>NA|NA|TRBJ1-1|TRBV10-3
AISESRASNTEAF
>TRBD2|few|TRBJ2-2|TRBV19
ASSRGLAGGVNTGELF
>NA|few|TRBJ2-1|TRBV4-1
ASSQGGTPYNEQF
>NA|many|TRBJ1-1|TRBV20-1
SASRMTGNTEAF
>NA|NA|TRBJ2-7|TRBV6-2/TRBV6-3
ASSRFYYEQY
>NA|NA|TRBJ1-5|TRBV7-2
ASSRTEFGNQPQH
>TRBD2|NA|TRBJ2-1|TRBV25-1
ASSVWREGQVPWEQF
>NA|NA|TRBJ2-1|TRBV27
ASNPPGRAPTMSEQF
>NA|few|TRBJ2-1|TRBV5-1
ASSFGALSYNEQF
>NA|few|TRBJ2-6|TRBV6-1
ASSRNGANVLT
>NA|NA|TRBJ1-1|TRBV4-3
ASSVREGTEAF